This T cell receptor beta chain was identified during a study of human T cells and chemical hapten exposure. The overall study: Slight differences in pooled library volume were the main source of varying TCR yields across samples.

CDR1 and CDR2 from the germline V gene are SGHTA and FQGNSA. Trimming took off 0 bases at V and 2 bases at J, with 18 bases between the two ends. This CDR3 has 18 residues. Using its own MiXCR run on the RACE reads, TCRdb lists one record per CDR3 protein. The sample has fewer than 150,000 distinct CDR3 sequences; approximately 12% are singletons. In its sample, this clonotype was seen many times. Time point specified: patch test 2, 6 weeks after DPC sensitization. Regarding treatment: therapeutic diphenylcyclopropenone sensitization with weekly scalp DPC. Specimen: whole blood, collected in connection with sensitization to the hapten diphenylcyclopropenone (DPC). The source of this sequence is a woman in her fifties or sixties with alopecia areata. Some clones in this sample may be carry-over from other donors' samples. J is TRBJ2-3 and V is TRBV7-2; D might be TRBD2 (5 bases). The CDR3 bases are TGTGCCAGCAGCTTAGCTCCCCCAGCGGAGAGGATCACAGATACGCAGTATTTT. The encoded protein is CASSLAPPAERITDTQYF.